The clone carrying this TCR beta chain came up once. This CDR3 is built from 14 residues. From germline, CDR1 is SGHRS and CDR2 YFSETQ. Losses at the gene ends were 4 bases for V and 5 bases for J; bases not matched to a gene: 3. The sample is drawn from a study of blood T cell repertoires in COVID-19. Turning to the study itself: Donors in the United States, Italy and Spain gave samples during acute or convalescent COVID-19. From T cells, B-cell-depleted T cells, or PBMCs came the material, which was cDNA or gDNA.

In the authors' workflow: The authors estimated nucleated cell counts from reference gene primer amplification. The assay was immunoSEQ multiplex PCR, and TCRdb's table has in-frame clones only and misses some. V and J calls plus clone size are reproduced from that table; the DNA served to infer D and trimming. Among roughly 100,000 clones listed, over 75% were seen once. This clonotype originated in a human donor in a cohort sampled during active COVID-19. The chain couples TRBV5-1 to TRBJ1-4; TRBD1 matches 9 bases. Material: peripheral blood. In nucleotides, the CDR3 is TGCGCCAGCAGCGTCGGACAGGGGAATGAAAAACTGTTTTTT. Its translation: CASSVGQGNEKLFF.